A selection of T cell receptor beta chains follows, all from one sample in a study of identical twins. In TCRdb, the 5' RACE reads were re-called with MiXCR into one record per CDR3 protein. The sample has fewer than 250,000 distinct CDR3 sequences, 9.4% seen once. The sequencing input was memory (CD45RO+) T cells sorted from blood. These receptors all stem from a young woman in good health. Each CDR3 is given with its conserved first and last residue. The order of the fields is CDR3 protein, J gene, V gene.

CDR3 protein: CASSGIGLFGNTIYF
J gene: TRBJ1-3
V gene: TRBV12-3/TRBV12-4

CDR3 protein: CASSLSFTSSGANVLTF
J gene: TRBJ2-6
V gene: TRBV5-8

CDR3 protein: CASTRLRRRMTSGANVLTF
J gene: TRBJ2-6
V gene: TRBV6-1

CDR3 protein: CASSRSRSGEQFF
J gene: TRBJ2-1
V gene: TRBV27

CDR3 protein: CARSTKNRGYGYTF
J gene: TRBJ1-2
V gene: TRBV5-3

CDR3 protein: CASSLGDEQFF
J gene: TRBJ2-1
V gene: TRBV25-1

CDR3 protein: CASSQEFRNTEAFF
J gene: TRBJ1-1
V gene: TRBV3-1

CDR3 protein: CSASLAGGRTQYF
J gene: TRBJ2-5
V gene: TRBV20-1

CDR3 protein: CSASGTVNEKLFF
J gene: TRBJ1-4
V gene: TRBV20-1

CDR3 protein: CASSLAVASGGHEQFF
J gene: TRBJ2-1
V gene: TRBV5-4

CDR3 protein: CATSRDRGRGTDTQYF
J gene: TRBJ2-3
V gene: TRBV15

CDR3 protein: CASSQVGSAEDEQYF
J gene: TRBJ2-7
V gene: TRBV3-1